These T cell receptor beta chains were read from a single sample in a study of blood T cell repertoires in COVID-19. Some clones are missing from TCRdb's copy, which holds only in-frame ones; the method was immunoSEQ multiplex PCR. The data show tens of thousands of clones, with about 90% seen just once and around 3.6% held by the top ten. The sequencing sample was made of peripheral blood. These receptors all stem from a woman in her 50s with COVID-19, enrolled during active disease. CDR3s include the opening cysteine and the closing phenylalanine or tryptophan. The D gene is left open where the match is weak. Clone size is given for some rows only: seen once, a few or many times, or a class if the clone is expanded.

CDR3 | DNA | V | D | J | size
CASSVSGTSGGLQETQYF | TGTGCCAGCAGCGTCTCCGGGACTAGCGGAGGGCTCCAAGAGACCCAGTACTTC | TRBV9 | TRBD2 | TRBJ2-5 | NA
CASRAARNTGELFF | TGTGCCAGTAGGGCGGCACGGAACACCGGGGAGCTGTTTTTT | TRBV19 | NA | TRBJ2-2 | NA
CASSQPGVFSYEQYF | TGTGCCAGCAGCCAACCCGGAGTGTTTTCGTACGAGCAGTACTTC | TRBV3-1/TRBV3-2 | NA | TRBJ2-7 | NA
CASTKFGTGGSGANVLTF | TGTGCCAGCACCAAATTCGGGACAGGGGGCTCTGGGGCCAACGTCCTGACTTTC | TRBV2 | TRBD1 | TRBJ2-6 | NA
CASSLGAWQVNQPQHF | TGTGCCAGCAGCTTGGGGGCGTGGCAGGTCAATCAGCCCCAGCATTTT | TRBV5-5 | NA | TRBJ1-5 | NA
CASGTSGKYEQYF | TGTGCCAGTGGGACTAGCGGGAAGTACGAGCAGTACTTC | TRBV6-6 | TRBD2 | TRBJ2-7 | once
CASSLDTRSTDTQYF | TGCGCCAGCAGCTTGGATACGAGGAGCACAGATACGCAGTATTTT | TRBV5-1 | NA | TRBJ2-3 | once
CAISSGQGTDTQYF | TGTGCCATCAGCTCGGGACAGGGCACAGATACGCAGTATTTT | TRBV10-3 | TRBD1 | TRBJ2-3 | NA
CASHTGTRNEQFF | TGTGCCAGCCATACAGGGACGAGGAATGAGCAGTTCTTC | TRBV3-1/TRBV3-2 | NA | TRBJ2-1 | NA
CASSSKLAVSTDTQYF | TGTGCCAGCAGCTCGAAACTAGCGGTGAGCACAGATACGCAGTATTTT | TRBV7-8 | TRBD2 | TRBJ2-3 | NA
CASSPRAGRSYEQYF | TGTGCCAGCAGCCCAAGGGCGGGGCGCTCCTACGAGCAGTACTTC | TRBV7-8 | NA | TRBJ2-7 | NA
CASSSEAGGNIQYF | TGTGCCAGCAGCTCTGAAGCGGGAGGGAACATTCAGTACTTC | TRBV9 | TRBD2 | TRBJ2-4 | NA
CASSLALGSGNEQFF | TGTGCCAGCAGCTTAGCTCTGGGGAGTGGTAATGAGCAGTTCTTC | TRBV7-2 | NA | TRBJ2-1 | NA
CASRAVEGEQFF | TGTGCCAGCAGGGCCGTGGAGGGTGAGCAGTTCTTC | TRBV13 | NA | TRBJ2-1 | NA
CSARTGHSTEAFF | TGCAGCGCTAGGACAGGGCATAGCACTGAAGCTTTCTTT | TRBV29-1 | TRBD1 | TRBJ1-1 | NA
CASSSTGTAVYGYTF | TGTGCCAGCAGTTCCACCGGGACAGCTGTCTATGGCTACACCTTC | TRBV6-6 | TRBD1 | TRBJ1-2 | NA
CAWDAAGGFNEQFF | TGTGCCTGGGACGCTGCGGGAGGGTTCAATGAGCAGTTCTTC | TRBV30 | TRBD2 | TRBJ2-1 | NA
CASSPQGITYEQYF | TGTGCCAGCAGTCCCCAGGGGATTACCTACGAGCAGTACTTC | TRBV6-5 | NA | TRBJ2-7 | NA
CASSQESSASPLHF | TGTGCCAGCAGCCAAGAAAGTAGCGCATCACCCCTCCACTTT | TRBV14 | NA | TRBJ1-6 | NA
CASSSDLNTGELFF | TGTGCCAGCAGCTCAGACTTGAACACCGGGGAGCTGTTTTTT | TRBV9 | NA | TRBJ2-2 | NA
CAIRGLAVNTGELFF | TGTGCCATCCGCGGACTAGCGGTAAACACCGGGGAGCTGTTTTTT | TRBV10-3 | TRBD2 | TRBJ2-2 | once
CASSPGTSGSPAEQYF | TGTGCCAGCAGCCCCGGGACTAGCGGTTCTCCGGCCGAGCAGTACTTC | TRBV11-3 | TRBD2 | TRBJ2-7 | NA
CASNPRGGIGYEQYF | TGTGCCAGCAACCCGCGGGGAGGGATTGGGTACGAGCAGTACTTC | TRBV28 | TRBD2 | TRBJ2-7 | NA
CASTGQGRSYNSPLHF | TGTGCCTCGACGGGACAGGGACGCTCCTATAATTCACCCCTCCACTTT | TRBV30 | TRBD1 | TRBJ1-6 | NA
CASSQDLAGVPDTQYF | TGCGCCAGCAGCCAGGATCTAGCGGGAGTGCCAGATACGCAGTATTTT | TRBV4-1 | TRBD2 | TRBJ2-3 | NA
CASSEALRGNTEAFF | TGTGCCAGCAGTGAAGCTCTAAGAGGCAACACTGAAGCTTTCTTT | TRBV2 | NA | TRBJ1-1 | NA
CARLAGGTNSPLHF | TGTGCCCGACTAGCGGGGGGCACAAATTCACCCCTCCACTTT | TRBV30 | NA | TRBJ1-6 | NA
CASSLLDEQFF | TGTGCCAGCAGCCTCTTAGATGAGCAGTTCTTC | TRBV6-6 | NA | TRBJ2-1 | NA
CSVAITGSYEQYF | TGCAGCGTTGCCATCACAGGCTCCTACGAGCAGTACTTC | TRBV29-1 | NA | TRBJ2-7 | NA
CASGGTGGRETQYF | TGCGCCAGCGGAGGAACAGGGGGGAGAGAGACCCAGTACTTC | TRBV5-1 | TRBD1 | TRBJ2-5 | NA
CSVYGQRSYNEQFF | TGCAGCGTTTACGGACAGCGCTCCTACAATGAGCAGTTCTTC | TRBV29-1 | NA | TRBJ2-1 | NA
CASSIGGQVNEKLFF | TGTGCCAGCAGTATCGGGGGACAGGTTAATGAAAAACTGTTTTTT | TRBV27 | TRBD1 | TRBJ1-4 | NA
CASSELVPGQAAEKLFF | TGTGCCAGCAGTGAACTAGTTCCGGGACAGGCCGCTGAAAAACTGTTTTTT | TRBV2 | TRBD1 | TRBJ1-4 | NA